Following are 17 T cell receptor beta chains from one sample sequenced in a study of control samples from healthy donors and cancer patients. This table comes from immunoSEQ multiplex PCR, and its TCRdb copy is limited to in-frame clones, with some not included. The table includes 150,000 to 200,000 clones, over 85% detected once. Sequencing was carried out using blood. The source is a woman aged 40 to 50 in good health.

J is TRBJ2-2 and V is TRBV11-2; possible D gene TRBD2, 5 bases. Per the germline V gene, CDR1 is SGHAT and CDR2 is FQNNGV. V lost 5 bases and J 1 base, leaving 14 bases between the germline ends. The CDR3 sequence is 16 residues long. The CDR3 spells CASSPERNMNTGELFF. The CDR3 nucleotides read TGTGCCAGCAGCCCCGAGCGGAATATGAACACCGGGGAGCTGTTTTTT.

The table lists this clone with a few counts. The chain is built from TRBV2 and TRBJ1-2; D not resolved. This CDR3 comprises 13 residues. V lost 3 bases to trimming and J lost 5 bases, with 10 bases between them. The germline V gene has CDR1 SNHLY and CDR2 FYNNEI. The CDR3 nucleotides read TGTGCCAGCAGTGAGTCGGGCCCGTATGGCTACACCTTC. Translation gives CASSESGPYGYTF.

The chain carries TRBV7-3 and TRBJ1-1; no clear D gene. The CDR3 has 14 amino acids. Germline CDR1 reads SGHTA; CDR2 reads FQGTGA. The germline V and J ends were trimmed by 5 bases and 3 bases, with 13 bases remaining between them. The CDR3 is CASSLNSGDTEAFF. The CDR3 nucleotides are TGTGCCAGCAGCCTAAATTCCGGCGACACTGAAGCTTTCTTT.

This chain connects TRBV7-2 to TRBJ2-1, with 10 nucleotides matching TRBD2. Germline CDR1 reads SGHTA; CDR2 reads FQGNSA. Trimming removed 0 bases from V and 3 bases from J; junction bases left unmatched: 8. There are 18 residues in the CDR3. The CDR3 spells CASSLAWASGGVYNEQFF. CDR3 DNA sequence: TGTGCCAGCAGCTTAGCGTGGGCTAGCGGGGGCGTCTACAATGAGCAGTTCTTC. Full variable domain (remainder filled in from reference TRBV7-2 and TRBJ2-1): GAGVSQSPSNKVTEKGKDVELRCDPISGHTALYWYRQSLGQGLEFLIYFQGNSAPDKSGLPSDRFSAERTGGSVSTLTIQRTQQEDSAVYLCASSLAWASGGVYNEQFFGPGTRLTVL.

V and J are TRBV5-1 and TRBJ2-4; 8 positions match TRBD1. In germline, CDR1 is SGHRS, CDR2 YFSETQ. J gave up 9 bases and V 0 bases, and 11 bases lay outside the gene matches. The CDR3 consists of 16 residues. DNA of the CDR3: TGCGCCAGCAGCTTGGCCCCCAGGGGGCGCGAGTCCATTCAGTACTTC. It codes for CASSLAPRGRESIQYF.

The chain recombines TRBV5-1 with TRBJ2-7, with D possibly matching TRBD1 (6 bases). This CDR3 is built from 14 residues. Germline V gene lookup returns CDR1 SGHRS and CDR2 YFSETQ. With 4 bases removed from V and 0 bases from J, the gap between germline ends came to 11 bases. This chain's CDR3 is CASSTNRDSYEQYF. CDR3 nucleotide sequence: TGCGCCAGCAGCACTAACAGGGACTCCTACGAGCAGTACTTC.

The chain recombines TRBV13 with TRBJ2-1; tentatively, D is TRBD1 (6 bases). Trimming removed 5 bases from V and 5 bases from J, with 13 bases in between. The CDR3 loop spans 14 amino acids. Germline V CDR1 and CDR2: PRHDT, FYEKMQ (reference sequence). The CDR3 is CASSQAWTDNEQFF. The CDR3, as DNA: TGTGCCAGCAGCCAAGCCTGGACAGACAATGAGCAGTTCTTC.

The chain is built from TRBV15 and TRBJ2-2, with 10 positions matching TRBD1. There are 16 residues in the CDR3. Trimming took 0 bases from V and 7 from J; bases not matched to a gene: 5. Germline CDR1 and CDR2: LNHNV and YYDKDF (reference sequence). The CDR3 DNA is TGTGCCACCAGCAGAGATTGGACAGGGGGTTACGGGGAGCTGTTTTTT. Translating it yields CATSRDWTGGYGELFF.

This clone occurred once. The genes are TRBV10-3 and TRBJ1-2, with 9 bases lining up with TRBD1. Germline CDR1 reads ENHRY; CDR2 reads SYGVKD. CDR3 length: 16 amino acids. V lost 2 bases and J lost 7; bases outside the gene matches: 11. CDR3 sequence: CAISEGSQGALRGYTF. As DNA, the CDR3 is TGTGCCATCAGTGAGGGATCACAGGGGGCTCTCCGTGGCTACACCTTC.

This chain links TRBV5-4 with TRBJ1-1; D is unclear. Trimming stripped 0 bases from V and 0 bases from J, with 9 bases between. Germline-derived CDR1 and CDR2 are SGHNT and YYREEE (reference sequence). The CDR3 runs 15 residues. The CDR3 sequence: CASSLEGHLNTEAFF. The CDR3 nucleotides read TGTGCCAGCAGCTTGGAAGGGCATCTGAACACTGAAGCTTTCTTT.

The chain joins TRBV6-5 to TRBJ1-1, with TRBD1 identical over 7 bases. The CDR3 consists of 13 residues. Germline CDR1 and CDR2: MNHEY and SVGAGI. V dropped 0 bases and J dropped 8; count of bases not matched to a gene: 3. The CDR3 is CASSYSLDREAFF. The CDR3 DNA follows: TGTGCCAGCAGTTACTCTCTGGACAGGGAAGCTTTCTTT.

This chain connects TRBV19 to TRBJ1-6; D is uncertain. Germline V lookup: CDR1 LNHDA, CDR2 SQIVND (reference sequence). Deletions cut 5 bases from V and 6 bases from J, with 8 bases between. The CDR3 length is 13 residues. The CDR3 here is CASSLGPNSPLHF. CDR3 DNA sequence: TGTGCCAGTAGTCTGGGTCCTAATTCACCCCTCCACTTT.

This chain joins TRBV5-6 and TRBJ1-2; no clear D. This CDR3 has 14 residues. In germline, CDR1 is SGHDT, CDR2 YYEEEE. Trimming removed 0 bases at V and 1 base at J, with 7 bases between. In nucleotides, the CDR3 is TGTGCCAGCAGCTTGGGCAGTAGTAACTATGGCTACACCTTC. The encoded protein is CASSLGSSNYGYTF.

This chain uses TRBV6-2 or TRBV6-3 with TRBJ2-2; the D gene is possibly TRBD1 (6 bases). V dropped 0 bases and J dropped 1 base, with 9 bases sitting between them. The CDR3 has 16 residues. Germline CDR1 MNHEY, CDR2 SVGEGT. The CDR3: CASSYSGQLNTGELFF. The CDR3 DNA sequence: TGTGCCAGCAGTTACTCTGGACAGCTGAACACCGGGGAGCTGTTTTTT.

The chain combines TRBV6-6 with TRBJ1-1; D is undetermined. Trimming left V 0 bases short and J 5 bases short, with 7 bases between. The germline CDR1 and CDR2 sequences are MNHNY and SVGAGI (reference sequence). CDR3 length equals 13 residues. CDR3 loop: CASSYSWATEAFF. The DNA for the CDR3 is TGTGCCAGCAGTTACTCATGGGCGACTGAAGCTTTCTTT.

The chain has TRBV19 and TRBJ1-5, with a possible D match to TRBD1 (6 bases). The V end lost 4 bases, the J end lost 2 bases, and 12 bases lay between the germline ends. Germline CDR1 reads LNHDA; CDR2 reads SQIVND (reference sequence). The CDR3 loop spans 15 amino acids. Written as DNA, the CDR3 is TGTGCCAGTAGTAGGACAGACCTTGGCAATCAGCCCCAGCATTTT. Its translation: CASSRTDLGNQPQHF.

V gene TRBV28 combines with J gene TRBJ2-7; D ambiguous. The CDR3 sequence is 13 residues long. V was shortened by 3 bases and J by 1 base, with 7 bases between the two germline ends. CDR1 is MDHEN and CDR2 is SYDVKM in the germline V gene. CDR3 loop: CASSFFGSYEQYF. CDR3 DNA: TGTGCCAGCAGTTTCTTCGGATCCTACGAGCAGTACTTC.